This TCR beta chain originates from a study of Tregs in tolerant kidney transplant recipients. Comment on this clone: As yet, its antigen is unknown.

Unstimulated regulatory T cells (CD4+CD25+CD127-), CD4+CD25- non-regulatory cells, CD4 and CD8 cells were FACS-sorted from thawed PBMCs. Germline CDR1 SNHLY, CDR2 FYNNEI. Trimming cost V 5 bases and J 4 bases, with 9 bases left between them. This CDR3 spans 13 amino acids. Clones were read by immunoSEQ multiplex PCR, and TCRdb kept only the in-frame ones, dropping some. The data hold about 240,000 clones, with 65% to 85% observed a single time. Study-wide results and limits: The most relevant donor-specific Treg TCRbeta repertoire apparently came from expansion with activated donor B cells. Biological reproducibility was not directly addressed, but technical replication error appeared minimal. Findings come from small patient numbers and require larger validation.

Specimen: CD4+ T cells from blood. The chain combines TRBV2 with TRBJ1-5; D remains ambiguous. The source of this sequence is a human donor in good health. This CDR3 reads CASSPTANQPQHF. The CDR3 coding sequence is TGTGCCAGCAGTCCCACGGCAAATCAGCCCCAGCATTTT.